This paragraph covers one T cell receptor beta chain sequence. Its target is not known. This sample stems from a study of cytotoxic CD8 clonotypes in ibrutinib-treated CLL. Study background: Treatment had run for a median roughly 13 months, range 6 to 36, when response samples were taken.

This CDR3 comprises 10 residues. Germline V gene lookup returns CDR1 DFQATT and CDR2 SNEGSKA (reference sequence). V was trimmed by 8 bases and J by 2 bases, leaving 6 bases between them. Whole-study findings and limits: Clonality increased with ibrutinib response but returned toward baseline at progression.

Assay used: immunoSEQ multiplex PCR; TCRdb lists only in-frame clones, some missing. The data contain a few hundred thousand clones, under 70% of them singletons. This clonotype originated in a human donor with chronic lymphocytic leukemia. The sample consisted of PBMCs, taken after 36 months of ibrutinib treatment. The rearrangement uses TRBV20-1 and TRBJ2-5, with D uncertain. CDR3 region: CSSLQETQYF. CDR3 sequence (DNA): TGCAGTTCCCTACAAGAGACCCAGTACTTC.